This is a list of T cell receptor beta chains from one sample in a study of blood T cell repertoires in COVID-19. Clones were sequenced by immunoSEQ multiplex PCR, and TCRdb holds only the in-frame ones, with some missing. The data show about 120,000 clones, about 90% seen once. What was sequenced was peripheral blood. The receptors stem from a man aged 65 to 85 who had recovered from COVID-19. The CDR3 runs from the conserved cysteine through the conserved F or W. Clone size is shown for a subset of rows, as once, few, many or a class of expanded clone.

v_call,clone_size,cdr3_aa
TRBV5-4,once,CASSLESVGTDTQYF
TRBV6-5,.,CASSIRGDGTDTQYF
TRBV5-4,.,CASSYGQQETQYF
TRBV15,.,CATSRVGGPLGGTYEQYF
TRBV20-1,.,CSGAERNEQFF
TRBV28,.,CASSLAREGSPLHF
TRBV6-4,.,CASTLEESSGNTIYF
TRBV28,.,CASSFRGTGANVLTF
TRBV18,.,CASSPPAGNTEAFF
TRBV27,.,CASSAGMYNEQFF
TRBV7-8,.,CASSSNRAGELFF
TRBV7-2,.,CASSIQGGDEKLFF
TRBV28,.,CASSSWTSGIPDTQYF
TRBV7-2,once,CASSSGYPNEKLFF
TRBV30,.,CAWSVLPDRNSPLHF
TRBV29-1,.,CSVEESDYEQYF
TRBV5-1,few,CASSRLGGYGYTF
TRBV5-1,once,CASSLAGGVLEQYF
TRBV28,.,CASSLGTDFGYTF
TRBV2,.,CASTALTGGYSYEQYF
TRBV7-9,.,CASSLPSGLSTDTQYF
TRBV28,.,CASSPRGQLNEKLFF
TRBV11-2,.,CASSRTGNSYNEQFF
TRBV5-1,few,CASSLRGMGTDTQYF
TRBV19,.,CASSIGGGYNEQFF
TRBV5-4,.,CASSLGQMGTEAFF
TRBV5-1,.,CASSYDGRVNSPLHF
TRBV13,.,CASSSTLGLAGGAYNEQFF
TRBV27,once,CASSSPIWAGGENEQYF
TRBV15,.,CATSQGRREDLGSHNQPQHF
TRBV6-5,once,CASSFGQGSYEQYF
TRBV2,.,CASSRNYGGAGETQYF
TRBV27,.,CASSLKLAGEQYF
TRBV19,.,CASRDRTSHEQYF
TRBV2,.,CASRGTGPSSGNTIYF
TRBV6-5,.,CASTQVRQGYETQYF
TRBV19,.,CASRRPGDGNQPQHF
TRBV5-1,.,CASSLGTRFDEQFF
TRBV7-6,once,CASSSGLAGGYTGELFF
TRBV6-4,.,CASSESTGDGYNEQFF
TRBV5-5,.,CASSWRQGKTNEKLFF
TRBV12-5,.,CASGFRVPGNTIYF